A single sample is the source of the 12 T cell receptor beta chains below, sequenced in a study of identical twins. Each CDR3 protein gets one entry after TCRdb re-called the 5' RACE reads with MiXCR. Of a few hundred thousand distinct CDR3 sequences in the sample, 8% to 11% were seen once. The sample comprised memory T cells sorted from blood. The receptors stem from a man in his fifties in good health.

This clonotype was counted a few times. The genes are TRBV27 and TRBJ2-2; TRBD2 is a possible D gene (5 bases). The CDR3 contains 18 residues. Germline values: CDR1 MNHEY, CDR2 SMNVEV (reference sequence). V lost 5 bases and J 0 bases, leaving 19 bases between the germline ends. The CDR3 nucleotides are TGTGCCAGCAGTCCTGATCCGGACTGGTACGCGAACACCGGGGAGCTGTTTTTT. Protein product: CASSPDPDWYANTGELFF.

This clonotype was seen only a few times. The J gene is TRBJ2-1, the V gene TRBV7-6; 10 bases align to TRBD2. J lost 5 bases, V lost 4 bases, and 17 bases had no gene match. The germline V gene encodes CDR1 SGHVS and CDR2 FNYEAQ. The CDR3 runs to 19 residues. CDR3 bases: TGTGCCAGCAGCTCTCCGAGAGGTAGTCTAGCGGGAGTAAACAATGAGCAGTTCTTC. Its translation: CASSSPRGSLAGVNNEQFF.

This clonotype was counted between two and nine times. V is TRBV6-5 and J is TRBJ1-5; 7 bases are shared with TRBD1. This CDR3 contains 18 residues. V lost 4 bases to trimming and J lost 1 base; unmatched junction nucleotides: 13. The V gene's germline CDR1 is MNHEY and CDR2 SVGAGI. CDR3: CASSFLTGMQRSNQPQHF. The DNA of the CDR3 is TGTGCCAGCAGTTTCTTGACAGGGATGCAACGGAGCAATCAGCCCCAGCATTTT.

The chain recombines TRBV7-9 with TRBJ1-1; 7 bases match TRBD1. Germline-derived CDR1 and CDR2 are SEHNR and FQNEAQ (reference sequence). Trimming removed 7 bases from V and 0 bases from J; junction bases left unmatched: 8. The CDR3 spans 15 residues. In DNA form, the CDR3 reads TGTGCCAGCATTCCCCCCACAGGGGTGAACACTGAAGCTTTCTTT. Encoded protein: CASIPPTGVNTEAFF.

This clonotype was found a few times. The V call is TRBV6-4, the J call TRBJ2-5; 8 nucleotides line up with TRBD1. Per germline, CDR1 MRHNA and CDR2 SNTAGT. The CDR3 totals 14 residues. J was trimmed by 5 bases and V by 9 bases; bases with no gene match: 11. The CDR3 bases are TGTGCCAGAACCGGGACAGGCCGTCGGGAGACCCAGTACTTC. Protein: CARTGTGRRETQYF.

The chain employs TRBV7-2 and TRBJ2-1, with 8 bases matching TRBD2. Looked up from germline, CDR1 is SGHTA and CDR2 is FQGNSA. This CDR3 contains 16 residues. The junction had 6 bases not matched to a gene; V was cut back by 4 bases and J by 1 base. CDR3 sequence (DNA): TGTGCCAGCAGCTCGGGAGGGCTTGGATCCTACAATGAGCAGTTCTTC. Translating gives CASSSGGLGSYNEQFF.

In this sample, this clonotype turned up many times. The chain employs TRBV24-1 and TRBJ2-3; the match to TRBD2 covers 14 bases. CDR3 length: 18 residues. V lost 0 bases to trimming and J lost 3 bases; unmatched junction nucleotides: 4. Germline-derived CDR1 and CDR2 are KGHDR and SFDVKD. In DNA form, the CDR3 reads TGTGCCACCAGTGATTTGCATGGGACTAGCGGGAGTACAGATACGCAGTATTTT. Protein sequence: CATSDLHGTSGSTDTQYF.

About this clonotype: With a much larger clone just one base away, this may be a read error. The chain links TRBV2 to TRBJ1-6; tentatively, D is TRBD1 (6 bases). CDR3 length: 15 residues. Trimming stripped 6 bases from V and 5 bases from J, with 14 bases between. The germline CDR1 and CDR2 sequences are SNHLY and FYNNEI. The CDR3 sequence: CASRSGTSHNSPLHF. The CDR3 DNA is TGTGCCAGCAGAAGCGGGACATCTCATAATTCACCCCTCCACTTT.

This clonotype was counted many times. The rearrangement joins TRBV27 to TRBJ2-1; TRBD2 agrees at 9 bases. The germline CDR1 and CDR2 sequences are MNHEY and SMNVEV (reference sequence). This CDR3 has 21 residues. V lost 0 bases to trimming and J lost 0 bases; unmatched junction nucleotides: 15. In DNA, the CDR3 is TGTGCCAGCAGTTTATCGAACAGGGATAGCGGGAGCGTAGGCTCCTACAATGAGCAGTTCTTC. Residues: CASSLSNRDSGSVGSYNEQFF.

This clonotype was recorded at least ten times. This chain uses TRBV20-1 with TRBJ2-2, with 9 nucleotides matching TRBD2. The junction had 4 bases not matched to a gene; V was cut back by 2 bases and J by 0 bases. Looked up from germline, CDR1 is DFQATT and CDR2 is SNEGSKA (reference sequence). The CDR3 extends over 16 amino acids. The CDR3 protein is CSARSLAGTNTGELFF. In DNA, the CDR3 is TGCAGTGCTAGATCCCTAGCGGGAACGAACACCGGGGAGCTGTTTTTT.

The CDR3 sequence: CASRRTEPYEQYF. CDR3 DNA: TGCGCCAGCAGGCGGACGGAACCCTACGAGCAGTACTTC. The V gene is TRBV5-1, the J gene TRBJ2-7; the D is unclear. This CDR3 is built from 13 residues. Trimming pared 5 bases from V and 2 bases from J, leaving 11 bases between. CDR1 and CDR2 from the germline V gene are SGHRS and YFSETQ.

This clonotype came up many times. The chain is built from TRBV7-2 and TRBJ1-1; 9 bases are a match to TRBD1. The CDR3 length is 16 residues. Germline CDR1 reads SGHTA; CDR2 reads FQGNSA. Trimming took 1 base from V and 0 from J; bases not matched to a gene: 3. The CDR3 DNA reads TGTGCCAGCAGCTTAGATGGGACAGGGTTGAACACTGAAGCTTTCTTT. This gives the protein CASSLDGTGLNTEAFF.